This T cell receptor beta chain was observed in a study of control samples from healthy donors and cancer patients (dated by TCRdb to about 2020). Looking up the germline V gene yields CDR1 SNHLY and CDR2 FYNNEI. The CDR3 contains 19 residues, cysteine and phenylalanine counted. CDR3 DNA only is kept here, 57 bases in frame from base 1. A distance of 30 bases separates the germline ends of V and J, which lose 8 bases and 5 bases respectively. This clone counts as medium-sized (0.01 to 0.1%). Its binding antigen is unknown. Base qualities are not at hand, and no much larger clone is one base apart. Library prep was done by the immunoSEQ multiplex PCR assay. In TCRdb, the immuneACCESS table is reduced to in-frame sequences with V and J assigned. These tables do not hold every clone; where another copy was compared, an unresolved V gene accounts for under half, and the others remain unexplained. For this sample the table gives tens of thousands of clones, of which 88% were detected only once. Of the sample, approximately 15% is held by the ten largest clones.

Sequencing used blood. The V and J segments used are TRBV2 and TRBJ2-2, with TRBD2 tentatively as D gene (10 bases match). This clonotype was obtained from a woman in her seventies in good health. The CDR3 reads as follows: CASGPGQGLAGGKTGELFF. The DNA sequence is given as TGTGCCAGCGGGCCGGGACAGGGTTTAGCGGGGGGAAAGACCGGGGAGCTGTTTTTT.